This T cell receptor (beta chain) appears in the sequencing data of a study of T cells in Graves' hyperthyroidism and ophthalmopathy. Study details: Peripheral blood collection took place at initial diagnosis, before any treatment.

TCR beta CDR3 regions were amplified from RNA transcripts. An initial round of RT-PCR targeting the TCR CDR3 relied on the HTBI primer set. TCRdb processed the multiplex PCR reads anew with MiXCR; each CDR3 protein has one entry. The sample lists hundreds of thousands of distinct CDR3 sequences; about 20% were seen once. Ophthalmopathy patients had moderate-to-severe active disease, CAS ≥3, NOSPECS ≥4, and disease duration under 3 months. Clinical symptoms, serum thyroxine and TRAb, thyroid ultrasound and orbital computed tomography together formed the diagnostic basis. The study's findings and limits: For ophthalmopathy, model prediction preceded onset by a median 6.5 months.

Only a few counts were recorded for this clonotype. Its antigen remains unknown. The CDR3 covers 11 residues. Germline V lookup: CDR1 SQVTM, CDR2 ANQGSEA. Trimming cost V 4 bases and J 7 bases, with 10 bases left between them. The rearrangement links TRBV29-1 to TRBJ2-5, with a tentative D call TRBD1 (5 bases). This TCR was sampled from a man aged 35 to 55 with Graves' ophthalmopathy. The sequencing input was blood. The CDR3 sequence is CSVAIRGTQYF. CDR3 sequence (DNA): TGCAGCGTTGCCATAAGGGGGACCCAGTACTTC.